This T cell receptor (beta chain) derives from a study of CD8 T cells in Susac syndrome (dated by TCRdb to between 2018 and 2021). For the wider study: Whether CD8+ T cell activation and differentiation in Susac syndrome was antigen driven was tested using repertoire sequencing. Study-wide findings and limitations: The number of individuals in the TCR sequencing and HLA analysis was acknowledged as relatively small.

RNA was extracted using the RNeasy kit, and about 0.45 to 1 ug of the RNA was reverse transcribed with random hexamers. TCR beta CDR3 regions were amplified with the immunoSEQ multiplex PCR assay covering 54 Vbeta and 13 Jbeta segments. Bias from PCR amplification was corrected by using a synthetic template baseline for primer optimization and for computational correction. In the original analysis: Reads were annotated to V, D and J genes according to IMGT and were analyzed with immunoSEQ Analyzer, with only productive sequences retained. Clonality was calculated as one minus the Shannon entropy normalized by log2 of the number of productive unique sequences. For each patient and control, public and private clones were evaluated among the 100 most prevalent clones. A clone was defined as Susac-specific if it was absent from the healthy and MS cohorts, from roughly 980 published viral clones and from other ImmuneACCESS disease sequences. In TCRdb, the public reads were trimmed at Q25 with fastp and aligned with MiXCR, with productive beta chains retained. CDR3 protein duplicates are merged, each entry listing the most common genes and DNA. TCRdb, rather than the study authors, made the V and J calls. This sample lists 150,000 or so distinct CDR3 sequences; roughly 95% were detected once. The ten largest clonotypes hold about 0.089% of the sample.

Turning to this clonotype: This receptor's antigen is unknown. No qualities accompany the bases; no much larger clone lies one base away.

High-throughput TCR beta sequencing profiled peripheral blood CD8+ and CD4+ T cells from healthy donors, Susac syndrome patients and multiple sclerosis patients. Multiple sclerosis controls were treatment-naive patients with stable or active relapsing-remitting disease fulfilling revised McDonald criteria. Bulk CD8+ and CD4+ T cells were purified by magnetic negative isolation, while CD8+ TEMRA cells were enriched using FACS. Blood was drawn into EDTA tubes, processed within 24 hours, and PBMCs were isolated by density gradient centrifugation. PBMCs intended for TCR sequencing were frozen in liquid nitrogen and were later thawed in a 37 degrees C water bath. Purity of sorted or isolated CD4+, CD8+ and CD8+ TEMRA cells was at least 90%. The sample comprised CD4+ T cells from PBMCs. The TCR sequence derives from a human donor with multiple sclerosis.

The CDR3 reads as follows: CASSESILQPEAFF. The base sequence is TGTGCCAGCAGTGAAAGCATCTTACAACCTGAAGCTTTCTTT. This receptor chain uses TRBV2 and TRBJ1-1; too little of a D gene remains to name it. A distance of 13 bases separates the germline ends of V and J, which lose 2 bases and 6 bases respectively. CDR1 and CDR2, per the germline V gene, are SNHLY and FYNNEI. Reading from cysteine to phenylalanine, the CDR3 counts 14 amino acids. The kept DNA is CDR3 alone, 42 bases in frame from the first base.